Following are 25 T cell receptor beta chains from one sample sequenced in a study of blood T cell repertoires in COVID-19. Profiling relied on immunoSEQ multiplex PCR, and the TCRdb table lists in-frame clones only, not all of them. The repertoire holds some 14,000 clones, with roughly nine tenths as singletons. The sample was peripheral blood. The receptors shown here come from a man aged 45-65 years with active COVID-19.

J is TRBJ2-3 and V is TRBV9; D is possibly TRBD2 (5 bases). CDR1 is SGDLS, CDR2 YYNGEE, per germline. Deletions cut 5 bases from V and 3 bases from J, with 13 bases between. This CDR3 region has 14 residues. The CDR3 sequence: CASSTGGRTDTQYF. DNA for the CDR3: TGTGCCAGCAGTACCGGCGGGCGGACAGATACGCAGTATTTT.

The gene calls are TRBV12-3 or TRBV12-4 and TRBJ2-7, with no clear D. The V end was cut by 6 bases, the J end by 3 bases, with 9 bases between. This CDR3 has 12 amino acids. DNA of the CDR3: TGTGCCAGCAGCCGCCCGGGCTACGAGCAGTACTTC. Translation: CASSRPGYEQYF.

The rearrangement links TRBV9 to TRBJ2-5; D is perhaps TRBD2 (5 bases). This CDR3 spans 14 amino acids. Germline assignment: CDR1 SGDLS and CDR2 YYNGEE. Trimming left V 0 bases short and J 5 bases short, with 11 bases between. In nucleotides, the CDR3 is TGTGCCAGCAGCGTAGAACCTAGCTGGGAGACCCAGTACTTC. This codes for CASSVEPSWETQYF.

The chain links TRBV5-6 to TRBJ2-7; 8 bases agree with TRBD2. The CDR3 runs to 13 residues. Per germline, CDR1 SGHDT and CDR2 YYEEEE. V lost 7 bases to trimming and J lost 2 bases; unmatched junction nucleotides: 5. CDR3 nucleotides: TGTGCCAGCGGAGCGGGAGCTGCCTACGAGCAGTACTTC. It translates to CASGAGAAYEQYF.

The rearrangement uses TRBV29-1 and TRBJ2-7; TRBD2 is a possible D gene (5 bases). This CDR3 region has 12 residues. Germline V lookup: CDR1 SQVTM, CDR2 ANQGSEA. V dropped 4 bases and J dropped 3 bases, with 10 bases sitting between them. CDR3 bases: TGCAGCGTTGCCCTCGCGGGCTACGAGCAGTACTTC. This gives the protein CSVALAGYEQYF.

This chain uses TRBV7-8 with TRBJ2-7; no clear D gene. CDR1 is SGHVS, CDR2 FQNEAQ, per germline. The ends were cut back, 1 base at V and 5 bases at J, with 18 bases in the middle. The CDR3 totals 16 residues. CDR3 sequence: CASSLDRGRSLNEQYF. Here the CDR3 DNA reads TGTGCCAGCAGCTTAGATCGTGGCAGGTCCCTGAACGAGCAGTACTTC.

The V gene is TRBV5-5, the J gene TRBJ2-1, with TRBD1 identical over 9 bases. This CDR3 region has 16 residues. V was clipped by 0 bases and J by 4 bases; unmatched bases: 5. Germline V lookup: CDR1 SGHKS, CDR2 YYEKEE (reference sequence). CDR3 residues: CASSLVGQGLYNEQFF. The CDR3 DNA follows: TGTGCCAGCAGCTTGGTGGGACAGGGCTTATACAATGAGCAGTTCTTC.

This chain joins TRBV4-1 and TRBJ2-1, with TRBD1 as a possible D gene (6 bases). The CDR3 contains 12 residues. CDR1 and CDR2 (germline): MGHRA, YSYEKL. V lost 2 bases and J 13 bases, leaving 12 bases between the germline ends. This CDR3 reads CASSQLSGTQFF. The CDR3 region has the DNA TGCGCCAGCAGCCAACTCTCAGGGACACAGTTCTTC.

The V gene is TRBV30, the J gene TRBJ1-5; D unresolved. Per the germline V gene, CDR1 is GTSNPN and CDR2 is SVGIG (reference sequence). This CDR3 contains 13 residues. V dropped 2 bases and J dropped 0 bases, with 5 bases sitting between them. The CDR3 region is CAWSQHSNQPQHF. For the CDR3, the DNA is TGTGCCTGGAGTCAACATAGCAATCAGCCCCAGCATTTT.

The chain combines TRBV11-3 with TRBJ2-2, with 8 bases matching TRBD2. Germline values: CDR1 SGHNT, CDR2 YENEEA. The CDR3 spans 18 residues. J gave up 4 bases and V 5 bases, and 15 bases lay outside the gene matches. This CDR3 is CASSAQAGGPQGTGELFF. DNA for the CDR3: TGTGCCAGCAGCGCACAGGCGGGAGGTCCCCAAGGCACCGGGGAGCTGTTTTTT.

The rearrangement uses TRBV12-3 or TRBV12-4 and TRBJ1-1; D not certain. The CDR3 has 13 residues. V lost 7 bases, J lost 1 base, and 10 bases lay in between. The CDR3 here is CASMNTGNTEAFF. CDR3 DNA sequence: TGTGCCAGCATGAATACGGGGAACACTGAAGCTTTCTTT.

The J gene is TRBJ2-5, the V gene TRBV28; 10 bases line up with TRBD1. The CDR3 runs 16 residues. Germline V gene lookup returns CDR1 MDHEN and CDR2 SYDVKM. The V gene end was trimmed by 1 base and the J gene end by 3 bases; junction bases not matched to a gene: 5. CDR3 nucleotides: TGTGCCAGCAGTTTATTGGGGGACAGGGGTAAAGAGACCCAGTACTTC. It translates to CASSLLGDRGKETQYF. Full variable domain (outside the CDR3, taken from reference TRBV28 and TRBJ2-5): DVKVTQSSRYLVKRTGEKVFLECVQDMDHENMFWYRQDPGLGLRLIYFSYDVKMKEKGDIPEGYSVSREKKERFSLILESASTNQTSMYLCASSLLGDRGKETQYFGPGTRLLVL.

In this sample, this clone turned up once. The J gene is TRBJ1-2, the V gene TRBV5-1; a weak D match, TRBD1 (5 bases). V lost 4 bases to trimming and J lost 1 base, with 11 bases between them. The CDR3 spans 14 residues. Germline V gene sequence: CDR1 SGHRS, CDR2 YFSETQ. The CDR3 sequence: CASSPGDGNYGYTF. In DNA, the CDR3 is TGCGCCAGCAGCCCGGGGGACGGTAACTATGGCTACACCTTC.

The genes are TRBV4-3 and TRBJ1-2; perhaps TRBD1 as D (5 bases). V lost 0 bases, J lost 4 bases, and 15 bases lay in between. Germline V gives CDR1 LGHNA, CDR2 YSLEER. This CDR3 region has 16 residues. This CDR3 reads CASSQEKGPSPYGYTF. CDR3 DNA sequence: TGCGCCAGCAGCCAAGAGAAGGGGCCCTCCCCCTATGGCTACACCTTC.

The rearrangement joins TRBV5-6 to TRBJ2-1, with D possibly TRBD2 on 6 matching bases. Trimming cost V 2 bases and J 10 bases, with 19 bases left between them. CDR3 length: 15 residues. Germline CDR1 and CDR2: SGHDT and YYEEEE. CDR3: CASSLAGPYGGEQFF. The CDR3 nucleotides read TGTGCCAGCAGCTTAGCGGGCCCCTACGGGGGAGAGCAGTTCTTC.

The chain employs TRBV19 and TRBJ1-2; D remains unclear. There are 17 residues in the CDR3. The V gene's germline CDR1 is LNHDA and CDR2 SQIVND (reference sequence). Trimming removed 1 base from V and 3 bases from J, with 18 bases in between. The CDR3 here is CASSIASQVGSDYGYTF. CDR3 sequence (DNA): TGTGCCAGTAGTATAGCATCACAAGTAGGGAGCGACTATGGCTACACCTTC. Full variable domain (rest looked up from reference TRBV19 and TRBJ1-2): DGGITQSPKYLFRKEGQNVTLSCEQNLNHDAMYWYRQDPGQGLRLIYYSQIVNDFQKGDIAEGYSVSREKKESFPLTVTSAQKNPTAFYLCASSIASQVGSDYGYTFGSGTRLTVV.

In DNA, the CDR3 is TGTGCCAGCAGTTACACAGGTCTCTCCTATGGCTACACCTTC. Translation gives CASSYTGLSYGYTF. J is TRBJ1-2 and V is TRBV6-5; the D gene is possibly TRBD1 (5 bases). The CDR3 is made up of 14 amino acids. Germline CDR1 MNHEY, CDR2 SVGAGI. The V end lost 2 bases, the J end lost 4 bases, and 11 bases lay between the germline ends.

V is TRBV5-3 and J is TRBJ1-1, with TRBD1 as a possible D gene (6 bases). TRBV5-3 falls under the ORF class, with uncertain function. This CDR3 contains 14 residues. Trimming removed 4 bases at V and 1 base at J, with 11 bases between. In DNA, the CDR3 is TGTGCCAGAAGCCTAGGACAGAAGAACACTGAAGCTTTCTTT. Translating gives CARSLGQKNTEAFF.

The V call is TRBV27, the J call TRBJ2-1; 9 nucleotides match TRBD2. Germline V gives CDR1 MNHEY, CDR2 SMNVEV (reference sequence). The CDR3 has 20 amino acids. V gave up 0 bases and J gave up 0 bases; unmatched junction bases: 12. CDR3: CASSLSPSSGKSSSYNEQFF. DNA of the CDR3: TGTGCCAGCAGTTTATCGCCATCTAGCGGGAAGTCTAGCTCCTACAATGAGCAGTTCTTC.

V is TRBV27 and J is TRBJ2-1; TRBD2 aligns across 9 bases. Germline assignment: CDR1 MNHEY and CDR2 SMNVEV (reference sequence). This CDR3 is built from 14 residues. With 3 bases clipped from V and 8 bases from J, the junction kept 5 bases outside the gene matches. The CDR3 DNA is TGTGCCAGCAGTTTTATGACTAGCGGAGATGAGCAGTTCTTC. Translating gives CASSFMTSGDEQFF.

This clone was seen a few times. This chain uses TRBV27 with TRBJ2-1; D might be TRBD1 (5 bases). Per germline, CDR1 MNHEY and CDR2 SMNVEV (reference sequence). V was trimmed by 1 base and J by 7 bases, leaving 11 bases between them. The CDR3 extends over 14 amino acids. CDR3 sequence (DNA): TGTGCCAGCAGTTTATGGCAGGGTATGAATGAGCAGTTCTTC. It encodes CASSLWQGMNEQFF.

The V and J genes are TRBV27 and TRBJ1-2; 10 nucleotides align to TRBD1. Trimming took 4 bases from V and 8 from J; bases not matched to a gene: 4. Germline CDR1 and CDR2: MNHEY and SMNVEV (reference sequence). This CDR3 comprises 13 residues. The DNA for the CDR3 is TGTGCCAGCAGTTACGACAGGGGGCCAGGCTACACCTTC. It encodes CASSYDRGPGYTF.

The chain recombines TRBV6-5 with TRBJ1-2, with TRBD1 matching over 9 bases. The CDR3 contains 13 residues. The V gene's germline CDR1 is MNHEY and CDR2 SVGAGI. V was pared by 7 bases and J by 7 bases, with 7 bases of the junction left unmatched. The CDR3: CASIQATGGGYTF. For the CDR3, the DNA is TGTGCCAGCATTCAGGCGACAGGGGGTGGCTACACCTTC.

Here the CDR3 reads CASTIIPGQANYGYTF. CDR3 bases: TGCGCCAGCACCATTATACCGGGACAGGCTAACTATGGCTACACCTTC. The chain uses TRBV5-1 and TRBJ1-2; TRBD1 matches 8 bases. The CDR3 runs 16 residues. The V gene's germline CDR1 is SGHRS and CDR2 YFSETQ. The V segment lost 6 bases and the J segment 0 bases; nucleotides outside the gene matches: 10.

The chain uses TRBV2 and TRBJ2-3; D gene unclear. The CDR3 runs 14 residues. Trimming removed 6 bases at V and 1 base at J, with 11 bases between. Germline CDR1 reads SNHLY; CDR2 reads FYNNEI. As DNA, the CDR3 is TGTGCCAGCAGCGAGTTTGCGCGCACAGATACGCAGTATTTT. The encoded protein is CASSEFARTDTQYF.